The rows below give T cell receptor beta chains drawn from one sample of a study of human T cells and chemical hapten exposure. MiXCR, applied by TCRdb to the RACE reads, yields one record per CDR3 protein. The sample has approximately 370,000 distinct CDR3 sequences; around 5.5% are singletons. The source material was whole blood, sampled in connection with sensitization to the hapten diphenylcyclopropenone (DPC). These receptors were taken from a woman aged 18 to 35 with alopecia areata. Some clones in this sample may be carry-over from other donors' samples. Each CDR3 is given with its conserved first and last residue. The order of the fields is D gene, V gene, CDR3 length, J gene, CDR3 protein. D genes are given only for firm matches.

D gene: -; V gene: TRBV5-5; CDR3 length: 15; J gene: TRBJ1-2; CDR3 protein: CASSLAPPANYGYTF
D gene: -; V gene: TRBV5-1; CDR3 length: 13; J gene: TRBJ1-6; CDR3 protein: CASSLVVDSPLHF
D gene: -; V gene: TRBV11-2; CDR3 length: 14; J gene: TRBJ2-7; CDR3 protein: CASSLGGGRYEQYF
D gene: TRBD1; V gene: TRBV7-9; CDR3 length: 14; J gene: TRBJ1-1; CDR3 protein: CASSRTGSNTEAFF
D gene: -; V gene: TRBV14; CDR3 length: 14; J gene: TRBJ2-2; CDR3 protein: CASSQVPYTGELFF
D gene: TRBD1; V gene: TRBV6-6; CDR3 length: 14; J gene: TRBJ1-3; CDR3 protein: CASRETGTGNTIYF
D gene: -; V gene: TRBV28; CDR3 length: 16; J gene: TRBJ2-6; CDR3 protein: CASRVNRYPGANVLTF
D gene: -; V gene: TRBV12-3/TRBV12-4; CDR3 length: 14; J gene: TRBJ1-2; CDR3 protein: CASSLMGLFYGYTF
D gene: TRBD1; V gene: TRBV6-2/TRBV6-3; CDR3 length: 14; J gene: TRBJ2-2; CDR3 protein: CASRKTGFTGELFF
D gene: -; V gene: TRBV5-4; CDR3 length: 12; J gene: TRBJ1-1; CDR3 protein: CASSLDRTEAFF
D gene: -; V gene: TRBV18; CDR3 length: 12; J gene: TRBJ2-7; CDR3 protein: CASSPPSREQYF
D gene: TRBD1; V gene: TRBV27; CDR3 length: 15; J gene: TRBJ1-5; CDR3 protein: CASSYTGALGQPQHF
D gene: TRBD2; V gene: TRBV5-1; CDR3 length: 19; J gene: TRBJ2-1; CDR3 protein: CASSLSRGGASNSYNEQFF
D gene: -; V gene: TRBV10-3; CDR3 length: 18; J gene: TRBJ1-1; CDR3 protein: CAISESPKTLRGDTEAFF
D gene: -; V gene: TRBV3-1; CDR3 length: 14; J gene: TRBJ1-1; CDR3 protein: CASSLGNRGTEAFF
D gene: TRBD2; V gene: TRBV11-1; CDR3 length: 14; J gene: TRBJ2-5; CDR3 protein: CASSLNGLANAQYF
D gene: -; V gene: TRBV7-2; CDR3 length: 13; J gene: TRBJ2-5; CDR3 protein: CASSLQHRDTQYF
D gene: -; V gene: TRBV11-2; CDR3 length: 15; J gene: TRBJ2-1; CDR3 protein: CASSSVAESYNEQFF
D gene: -; V gene: TRBV3-1; CDR3 length: 17; J gene: TRBJ2-5; CDR3 protein: CASSQGSPEWQQETQYF
D gene: TRBD2; V gene: TRBV4-3; CDR3 length: 17; J gene: TRBJ2-1; CDR3 protein: CASSLNLAGPIYNEQFF
D gene: TRBD1; V gene: TRBV23-1; CDR3 length: 15; J gene: TRBJ2-6; CDR3 protein: CASSLPGQRGNVLTF
D gene: -; V gene: TRBV4-2; CDR3 length: 16; J gene: TRBJ2-5; CDR3 protein: CASSQDLGHKGETQYF
D gene: -; V gene: TRBV27; CDR3 length: 12; J gene: TRBJ1-5; CDR3 protein: CASKKGNQPQHF
D gene: -; V gene: TRBV9; CDR3 length: 19; J gene: TRBJ2-3; CDR3 protein: CASSVVTGSRGFNTDTQYF
D gene: TRBD1; V gene: TRBV6-5; CDR3 length: 12; J gene: TRBJ2-1; CDR3 protein: CASSYRGGRSVF